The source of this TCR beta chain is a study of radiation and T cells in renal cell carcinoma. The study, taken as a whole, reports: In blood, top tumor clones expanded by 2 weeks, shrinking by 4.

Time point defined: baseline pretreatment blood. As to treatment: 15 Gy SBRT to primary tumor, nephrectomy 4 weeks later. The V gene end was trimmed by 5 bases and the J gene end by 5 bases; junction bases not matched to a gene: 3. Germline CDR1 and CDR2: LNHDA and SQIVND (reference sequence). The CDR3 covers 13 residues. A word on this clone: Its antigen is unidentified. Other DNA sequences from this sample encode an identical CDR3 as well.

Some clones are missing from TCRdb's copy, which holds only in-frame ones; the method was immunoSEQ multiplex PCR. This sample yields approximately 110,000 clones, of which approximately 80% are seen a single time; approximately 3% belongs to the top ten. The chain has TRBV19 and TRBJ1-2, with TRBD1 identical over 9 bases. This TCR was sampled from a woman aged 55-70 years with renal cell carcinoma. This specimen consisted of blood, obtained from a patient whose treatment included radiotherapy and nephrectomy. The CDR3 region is CASSVDRGYGYTF. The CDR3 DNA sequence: TGTGCCAGTAGTGTCGACAGGGGGTATGGCTACACCTTC.